This T cell receptor beta chain was sequenced during a study of T cell repertoires in ileal Crohn's disease. Whole-study results and caveats: Endoscopy was done a median approximately 6.7 months after surgery. Clonal expansions were more frequent in active smokers than non-smokers at surgery.

Germline-derived CDR1 and CDR2 are SNHLY and FYNNEI. V was pared by 7 bases and J by 7 bases, with 4 bases of the junction left unmatched. The CDR3 has 14 amino acids. The assay was immunoSEQ multiplex PCR, and TCRdb's table has in-frame clones only and misses some. This table has more than 10,000 clones, more than 60% appearing once. A note on this clone: Its antigen is as yet unknown.

Noted time point: neoterminal ileum biopsy at postoperative endoscopy, about 6 months after surgery. This TCR was recovered from an adult with Crohn's disease. The material sequenced was ileal tissue. V gene TRBV2 combines with J gene TRBJ2-2, with 12 nucleotides matching TRBD1. CDR3 sequence reads: CASKGQGALGELFF. DNA of the CDR3: TGTGCCAGCAAGGGACAGGGGGCTCTCGGGGAGCTGTTTTTT. The full variable domain, completed using reference TRBV2 and TRBJ2-2, is EPEVTQTPSHQVTQMGQEVILRCVPISNHLYFYWYRQILGQKVEFLVSFYNNEISEKSEIFDDQFSVERPDGSNFTLKIRSTKLEDSAMYFCASKGQGALGELFFGEGSRLTVL.